What follows describes a single TCR beta chain. The antigen is not known. The CDR3 is 16 residues long. Trimming at V came to 4 bases and at J to 6 bases, leaving 9 bases not matched to a gene. CDR1 is SGDLS, CDR2 YYNGEE, per germline. Once extracted for a subset, genomic DNA was divided evenly among several immunoSEQ plates. The sorted-subset replicate PCRs were given around 200 ng DNA, which is roughly 30,000 T cell genomes. Clones were read by immunoSEQ multiplex PCR, and TCRdb kept only the in-frame ones, dropping some. The table shows around 2,100,000 clones, with about 94% occurring only once. CD8 cells regarded as naive lacked CD45RO, were positively chosen for CCR7, and omitted terminally differentiated effector memory CD45RA+ cells. Only Caucasian adults living in Nashville, Tennessee made up the donor group. The data stem from a study of shared clonotypes between healthy human individuals. General study points: Four donors shared about 5% of their naive CD4 clonotypes.

The TCR was taken from a man aged 18 to 29 in good health. The chain carries TRBV9 and TRBJ2-1; 11 bases are a match to TRBD2. Sequencing was carried out using naive CD8+ T cells sorted from blood. CDR3 nucleotide sequence: TGTGCCAGCAGCTCTCGACTAGCGGGACCGGGCAATGAGCAGTTCTTC. Its protein is CASSSRLAGPGNEQFF.